Following are 20 T cell receptor beta chains from one sample sequenced in a study of cytomegalovirus exposure and HLA in healthy donors. It was with 60 Vbeta and 13 Jbeta primers that the PCR ran. Repertoires were generated with immunoSEQ multiplex PCR, while TCRdb's copy carries only in-frame clones and drops some. The table for this sample gives 60,000 to 70,000 clones. The specimen was PBMCs. The source is a boy aged 5-17 years in good health and CMV-seronegative.

The DNA of the CDR3 is TGTGCCAGTAGTTCCCGGGACAGCGGGAATTCACCCCTCCACTTT. The encoded protein is CASSSRDSGNSPLHF. The chain joins TRBV19 to TRBJ1-6; 7 bases are shared with TRBD1. This CDR3 has 15 amino acids. With 5 bases clipped from V and 7 bases from J, the junction kept 8 bases outside the gene matches. Germline assignment: CDR1 LNHDA and CDR2 SQIVND (reference sequence).

The rearrangement joins TRBV27 to TRBJ2-7; D uncertain. The CDR3 runs 15 residues. The V end was cut by 0 bases, the J end by 3 bases, with 12 bases between. CDR1 and CDR2 (germline): MNHEY, SMNVEV (reference sequence). The CDR3 nucleotides are TGTGCCAGCAGTTTATCGATGCCTACCGTCTACGAGCAGTACTTC. As protein: CASSLSMPTVYEQYF.

The chain combines TRBV2 with TRBJ2-3, with 8 bases aligning to TRBD1. This CDR3 contains 15 residues. Germline loops: CDR1 SNHLY, CDR2 FYNNEI. Losses at the gene ends were 4 bases for V and 1 base for J; bases not matched to a gene: 4. CDR3 in amino acids: CASSVGTGRTDTQYF. CDR3 sequence (DNA): TGTGCCAGCAGTGTAGGGACAGGCCGCACAGATACGCAGTATTTT.

This chain links TRBV7-6 with TRBJ2-7; perhaps TRBD1 as D (6 bases). V lost 4 bases, J lost 0 bases, and 10 bases lay in between. CDR3 length equals 14 residues. Germline CDR1 is SGHVS and CDR2 is FNYEAQ. The CDR3 region is CASSSQGSSYEQYF. The CDR3 DNA reads as TGTGCCAGCAGCTCGCAGGGGAGCTCCTACGAGCAGTACTTC. Full variable domain (remainder filled in from reference TRBV7-6 and TRBJ2-7): GAGVSQSPRYKVTKRGQDVALRCDPISGHVSLYWYRQALGQGPEFLTYFNYEAQQDKSGLPNDRFSAERPEGSISTLTIQRTEQRDSAMYRCASSSQGSSYEQYFGPGTRLTVT.

This chain connects TRBV2 to TRBJ1-1; possibly TRBD1 for D (6 bases). The CDR3 is 13 residues long. Germline lookup yields CDR1 SNHLY and CDR2 FYNNEI. V gave up 7 bases and J gave up 4 bases, with 13 bases separating them. CDR3 in DNA: TGTGCCAGCACAGGGGTACGGAGCACTGAAGCTTTCTTT. Translation gives CASTGVRSTEAFF.

V is TRBV6-1 and J is TRBJ2-7; 14 bases align to TRBD2. The CDR3 has 19 residues. J lost 4 bases, V lost 4 bases, and 15 bases had no gene match. The germline V gene has CDR1 MNHNS and CDR2 SASEGT. This CDR3 is CASSGPGTSGSTWFYEQYF. The CDR3 DNA follows: TGTGCCAGCAGTGGGCCCGGGACTAGCGGGAGTACCTGGTTTTACGAGCAGTACTTC.

The CDR3 DNA reads TGTGCCAGCAGTCCTAGCGGGAGAAAAAAAAACATTCAGTACTTC. Translated, it gives CASSPSGRKKNIQYF. The J gene is TRBJ2-4, the V gene TRBV7-8, with 10 bases that match TRBD2. The V gene's germline CDR1 is SGHVS and CDR2 FQNEAQ. With V trimmed by 6 bases and J by 4 bases, 6 bases remained unmatched. The CDR3 is 15 amino acids. Together with reference TRBV7-8 and TRBJ2-4, the CDR3 gives the full variable domain: GAGVSQSPRYKVAKRGQDVALRCDPISGHVSLFWYQQALGQGPEFLTYFQNEAQLDKSGLPSDRFFAERPEGSVSTLKIQRTQQEDSAVYLCASSPSGRKKNIQYFGAGTRLSVL.

This sequence joins TRBV30 and TRBJ1-3; D gene unclear. The V gene's germline CDR1 is GTSNPN and CDR2 SVGIG (reference sequence). This CDR3 has 16 amino acids. V dropped 1 base and J dropped 0 bases, with 13 bases sitting between them. The CDR3 region has the DNA TGTGCCTGGAGTGAAGAGCGGGCCTTCTCTGGAAACACCATATATTTT. Protein sequence: CAWSEERAFSGNTIYF.

This chain joins TRBV2 and TRBJ2-5, with 7 bases aligning to TRBD1. This CDR3 is 13 amino acids long. Looked up from germline, CDR1 is SNHLY and CDR2 is FYNNEI. The V and J ends lost 7 bases and 1 base, in that order; junction bases with no gene match: 3. The CDR3 loop is CASNRGPQETQYF. As DNA, the CDR3 is TGTGCCAGCAACAGGGGTCCCCAAGAGACCCAGTACTTC.

This chain connects TRBV5-4 to TRBJ1-4, with 9 positions matching TRBD1. Germline CDR1 is SGHNT and CDR2 is YYREEE (reference sequence). The V gene end was trimmed by 3 bases and the J gene end by 0 bases; junction bases not matched to a gene: 3. The CDR3 is 16 residues long. The CDR3 protein is CASSSGTGTTNEKLFF. In DNA, the CDR3 is TGTGCCAGCAGCTCGGGGACAGGGACAACTAATGAAAAACTGTTTTTT.

The chain is built from TRBV19 and TRBJ1-1; maybe TRBD1 (6 bases). Germline CDR1 LNHDA, CDR2 SQIVND (reference sequence). This CDR3 contains 14 residues. Trimming took 1 base from V and 2 from J, leaving 8 bases between them. The CDR3: CASSIGDTNTEAFF. The CDR3, as DNA: TGTGCCAGTAGTATAGGGGACACCAACACTGAAGCTTTCTTT.

The V gene is TRBV6-4, the J gene TRBJ2-5; 12 nucleotides line up with TRBD1. The CDR3 extends over 16 amino acids. The germline V gene has CDR1 MRHNA and CDR2 SNTAGT. The V and J ends lost 11 bases and 3 bases, in that order; junction bases with no gene match: 13. CDR3 protein: CAGRKGGQGAEETQYF. CDR3 coding DNA: TGTGCCGGGAGGAAAGGGGGACAGGGGGCGGAAGAGACCCAGTACTTC.

The chain links TRBV15 to TRBJ1-6, with D perhaps TRBD1 (6 bases). The germline V and J ends were trimmed by 0 bases and 10 bases, with 16 bases remaining between them. Germline V gene sequence: CDR1 LNHNV, CDR2 YYDKDF (reference sequence). The CDR3 runs to 16 residues. The CDR3 nucleotides read TGTGCCACCAGCAGAGATAAACAGGGAGAATCCTCACCCCTCCACTTT. This encodes CATSRDKQGESSPLHF.

The rearrangement joins TRBV30 to TRBJ1-1; tentative D call: TRBD1 (5 bases). The CDR3 is made up of 13 amino acids. V was shortened by 7 bases and J by 0 bases, with 12 bases between the two germline ends. The germline gives CDR1 GTSNPN, CDR2 SVGIG (reference sequence). CDR3 region: CAFHDRLNTEAFF. CDR3 sequence (DNA): TGTGCCTTTCACGACAGATTGAACACTGAAGCTTTCTTT. Full variable domain (missing parts from reference TRBV30 and TRBJ1-1): SQTIHQWPATLVQPVGSPLSLECTVEGTSNPNLYWYRQAAGRGLQLLFYSVGIGQISSEVPQNLSASRPQDRQFILSSKKLLLSDSGFYLCAFHDRLNTEAFFGQGTRLTVV.

The chain joins TRBV7-9 to TRBJ2-1; unclear D gene. V lost 5 bases and J 6 bases, leaving 17 bases between the germline ends. The CDR3 is 15 residues long. The germline V gene encodes CDR1 SEHNR and CDR2 FQNEAQ (reference sequence). CDR3 region: CASSPSGRGPNEQFF. CDR3 DNA sequence: TGTGCCAGCAGCCCCTCCGGCCGCGGCCCCAATGAGCAGTTCTTC.

The rearrangement uses TRBV19 and TRBJ1-5; TRBD1 matches at 7 bases. Germline V gives CDR1 LNHDA, CDR2 SQIVND (reference sequence). V lost 7 bases to trimming and J lost 1 base; unmatched junction nucleotides: 13. CDR3 length: 17 amino acids. In nucleotides, the CDR3 is TGTGCCAGTACCTCAGGGGGAGGAGGTAGAAGCAATCAGCCCCAGCATTTT. Its protein product is CASTSGGGGRSNQPQHF.

The chain uses TRBV6-6 and TRBJ1-2, with TRBD1 matching 9 bases. Germline CDR1 reads MNHNY; CDR2 reads SVGAGI (reference sequence). The CDR3 spans 14 residues. Trimming cost V 0 bases and J 4 bases; bases outside gene matches: 0. This CDR3 is CASSYSGQGYGYTF. Written as DNA, the CDR3 is TGTGCCAGCAGTTACTCGGGACAGGGCTATGGCTACACCTTC.

V gene TRBV30 combines with J gene TRBJ1-5; D perhaps matches TRBD1 (6 bases). CDR3 size: 15 residues. Between the trimmed V and J ends, which lost 5 bases and 4 bases, there was a span of 18 bases. CDR1 and CDR2 (germline): GTSNPN, SVGIG (reference sequence). This CDR3 reads CAWGDRGAGNQPQHF. CDR3 DNA: TGTGCCTGGGGGGATCGGGGGGCAGGGAATCAGCCCCAGCATTTT.

The V call is TRBV7-9, the J call TRBJ1-4; tentative D call: TRBD1 (6 bases). The length of the CDR3 is 18 residues. The V end lost 2 bases, the J end lost 7 bases, and 23 bases lay between the germline ends. Germline V gene sequence: CDR1 SEHNR, CDR2 FQNEAQ (reference sequence). The CDR3 DNA sequence: TGTGCCAGCAGCTTATCCAGATTTAGCGGGGGGCTGACTGAAAAACTGTTTTTT. Translating gives CASSLSRFSGGLTEKLFF.

Comment on this clone: The same CDR3 can be traced to other DNA sequences in this sample. The chain recombines TRBV30 with TRBJ1-5, with D unresolved. The V and J ends lost 3 bases and 4 bases respectively, with 7 bases between them. CDR1 and CDR2 (germline): GTSNPN, SVGIG (reference sequence). CDR3 size: 12 residues. DNA for the CDR3: TGTGCCTGGAGACAGTCAAATCAGCCCCAGCATTTT. Translated: CAWRQSNQPQHF.